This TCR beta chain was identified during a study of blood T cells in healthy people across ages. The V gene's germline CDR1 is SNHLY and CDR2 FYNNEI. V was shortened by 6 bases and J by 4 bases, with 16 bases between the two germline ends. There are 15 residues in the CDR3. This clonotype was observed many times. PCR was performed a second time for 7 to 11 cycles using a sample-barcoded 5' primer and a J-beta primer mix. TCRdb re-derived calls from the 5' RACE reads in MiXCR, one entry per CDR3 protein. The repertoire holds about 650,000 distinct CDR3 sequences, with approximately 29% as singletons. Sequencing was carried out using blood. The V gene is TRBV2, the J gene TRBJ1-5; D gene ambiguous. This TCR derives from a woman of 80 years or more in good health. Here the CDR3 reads CASRQLDYGNQPQHF. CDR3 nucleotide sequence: TGTGCCAGCAGGCAGTTGGATTATGGTAATCAGCCCCAGCATTTT.